The 16 T cell receptor beta chains below were found in one sample sequenced in a study of early T cells in non-severe SARS-CoV-2 infection. TCRdb itself ran the 5' RACE reads through MiXCR, one entry per CDR3 protein. The table includes over 50,000 distinct CDR3 sequences, less than 14% detected once. The specimen sequenced was whole blood. These receptors originate from an adult who was a healthcare worker with PCR-confirmed SARS-CoV-2 infection or an uninfected control (not recorded which).

This clonotype occurred a few times. This rearrangement joins TRBV10-3 to TRBJ2-1; D is unclear. The length of the CDR3 is 13 residues. Trimming took off 5 bases at V and 6 bases at J, with 11 bases between the two ends. Germline CDR1 ENHRY, CDR2 SYGVKD. The CDR3 nucleotides read TGTGCCATCAGTCCTTCAGCGCGCAATGAGCAGTTCTTC. This translates into CAISPSARNEQFF.

This clonotype occurred a few times. The chain uses TRBV5-1 and TRBJ1-1, with D possibly being TRBD1 (5 bases). Germline V gene lookup returns CDR1 SGHRS and CDR2 YFSETQ. The CDR3 has 14 residues. V lost 2 bases and J lost 3, with 11 bases in between. The CDR3 region has the DNA TGCGCCAGCAGCTTAGGGGATCGTGACACTGAAGCTTTCTTT. Amino acids: CASSLGDRDTEAFF.

This clonotype has at least ten counts. Here the CDR3 DNA reads TGTGCCAGCAGCCAGGGACAGGGAAATTCACCCCTCCACTTT. Translating it yields CASSQGQGNSPLHF. The chain links TRBV3-1 to TRBJ1-6; 9 bases agree with TRBD1. In germline, CDR1 is LGHDT, CDR2 YNNKEL (reference sequence). This CDR3 region has 14 residues. V lost 3 bases, J lost 7 bases, and 1 base stayed unmatched.

There are many counts of this clonotype. V gene TRBV11-2 combines with J gene TRBJ2-5; D is uncertain. CDR1 is SGHAT and CDR2 is FQNNGV in the germline V gene. Trimming removed 0 bases at V and 7 bases at J, with 3 bases between. This CDR3 is 11 amino acids long. Written as DNA, the CDR3 is TGTGCCAGCAGCTTAGAAGGGACCCAGTACTTC. Protein: CASSLEGTQYF.

The chain combines TRBV13 with TRBJ1-1; perhaps TRBD1 as D (5 bases). The V and J ends lost 5 bases and 4 bases respectively, with 17 bases between them. CDR1 and CDR2 (germline): PRHDT, FYEKMQ (reference sequence). The CDR3 spans 15 residues. This CDR3 is CASSKTRAGGTEAFF. CDR3 sequence (DNA): TGTGCCAGCAGCAAGACTAGAGCCGGGGGCACTGAAGCTTTCTTT. The whole variable domain, remainder taken from reference TRBV13 and TRBJ1-1, is AAGVIQSPRHLIKEKRETATLKCYPIPRHDTVYWYQQGPGQDPQFLISFYEKMQSDKGSIPDRFSAQQFSDYHSELNMSSLELGDSALYFCASSKTRAGGTEAFFGQGTRLTVV.

There are many counts of this clonotype. The V call is TRBV19, the J call TRBJ2-1, with a tentative D call TRBD2 (6 bases). V was clipped by 6 bases and J by 9 bases, with 18 bases between them. CDR1 is LNHDA, CDR2 SQIVND, per germline (reference sequence). This CDR3 is built from 14 residues. The CDR3 is CASRRGLSQGEQFF. The CDR3 nucleotides read TGTGCCAGTAGACGGGGACTTAGTCAGGGTGAGCAGTTCTTC.

The sample holds a few counts of this clonotype. The V and J genes are TRBV15 and TRBJ2-5; TRBD1 matches 7 bases. This CDR3 has 13 amino acids. The germline V gene encodes CDR1 LNHNV and CDR2 YYDKDF (reference sequence). V dropped 5 bases and J dropped 5; count of bases not matched to a gene: 5. The CDR3 loop reads CATSLQGPETQYF. In nucleotides, the CDR3 is TGTGCCACCAGCTTACAGGGGCCCGAGACCCAGTACTTC.

This clonotype was counted ten times or more. This sequence joins TRBV12-3 or TRBV12-4 and TRBJ2-2; no firm D call. The CDR3 sequence is 16 residues long. The V end lost 1 base, the J end lost 3 bases, and 12 bases lay between the germline ends. This chain's CDR3 is CASSLGGRRYTGELFF. The CDR3 DNA reads TGTGCCAGCAGTTTAGGGGGAAGGCGGTACACCGGGGAGCTGTTTTTT.

This clonotype was recorded many times. V and J are TRBV19 and TRBJ1-1, with 8 bases lining up with TRBD1. The CDR3 loop spans 14 amino acids. Losses at the gene ends were 7 bases for V and 2 bases for J; bases not matched to a gene: 6. CDR1 is LNHDA, CDR2 SQIVND, per germline (reference sequence). CDR3 in amino acids: CASTWDRTNTEAFF. In DNA form, the CDR3 reads TGTGCCAGTACCTGGGACAGGACCAACACTGAAGCTTTCTTT. Combining the CDR3 with reference TRBV19 and TRBJ1-1 gives the whole variable domain DGGITQSPKYLFRKEGQNVTLSCEQNLNHDAMYWYRQDPGQGLRLIYYSQIVNDFQKGDIAEGYSVSREKKESFPLTVTSAQKNPTAFYLCASTWDRTNTEAFFGQGTRLTVV.

The CDR3 DNA sequence: TGCAGTGCTAGAGAAGCGGGGGGGCCGTTCCGGGAGCTGTTTTTT. Its translation: CSAREAGGPFRELFF. The V gene is TRBV20-1, the J gene TRBJ2-2; 10 positions agree with TRBD2. The length of the CDR3 is 15 residues. After removal of 0 bases from V and 9 bases from J, the junction contained 7 bases not matched to a gene. Germline CDR1 DFQATT, CDR2 SNEGSKA (reference sequence).

The V and J genes are TRBV30 and TRBJ2-1; TRBD2 matches 14 bases. The CDR3 loop spans 15 amino acids. J gave up 6 bases and V 2 bases, and 3 bases lay outside the gene matches. Germline V gives CDR1 GTSNPN, CDR2 SVGIG (reference sequence). The CDR3 DNA follows: TGTGCCTGGAGTCAGGGACTAGCGGGGGCCAATGAGCAGTTCTTC. It codes for CAWSQGLAGANEQFF.

This clonotype was counted between two and nine times. This chain connects TRBV9 to TRBJ1-3, with D possibly matching TRBD1 (6 bases). Germline V CDR1 and CDR2: SGDLS, YYNGEE. This CDR3 comprises 14 residues. Between the trimmed V and J ends, which lost 2 bases and 6 bases, there was a span of 12 bases. The CDR3 protein is CASSVQGNSNTIYF. CDR3 nucleotide sequence: TGTGCCAGCAGCGTTCAGGGGAATTCAAACACCATATATTTT.

This clonotype was seen repeatedly, ten times or more. The chain couples TRBV12-3 or TRBV12-4 to TRBJ2-7; 11 bases align to TRBD2. The CDR3 spans 16 residues. The V gene end was trimmed by 6 bases and the J gene end by 7 bases; junction bases not matched to a gene: 14. The CDR3 DNA sequence: TGTGCCAGCAGCGTGGGACTAGCGGACCCACCGGGGGAGCAGTACTTC. Its translation: CASSVGLADPPGEQYF.

The table lists this clonotype with many counts. V and J are TRBV20-1 and TRBJ2-1; D may be TRBD1 or TRBD2 (7 bases each). The V and J ends lost 4 bases and 3 bases respectively, with 16 bases between them. Germline V CDR1 and CDR2: DFQATT, SNEGSKA (reference sequence). The CDR3 runs 15 residues. The CDR3 spells CSAKGAGARYNEQFF. In DNA form, the CDR3 reads TGCAGTGCTAAGGGGGCGGGGGCCCGCTACAATGAGCAGTTCTTC.

This clonotype was seen at least ten times. The chain uses TRBV4-3 and TRBJ2-1; TRBD2 matches at 13 bases. CDR1 and CDR2 (germline): LGHNA, YSLEER. CDR3 size: 19 residues. J gave up 5 bases and V 4 bases, and 14 bases lay outside the gene matches. CDR3 coding DNA: TGCGCCAGCAGCCCAGGACTAGCGGGGGAACAATCCCCTGACAATGAGCAGTTCTTC. It is translated as CASSPGLAGEQSPDNEQFF.

This clonotype was seen ten or more times. V usage is TRBV15 and J usage is TRBJ2-3; possibly TRBD1 for D (6 bases). The germline gives CDR1 LNHNV, CDR2 YYDKDF (reference sequence). The V end was cut by 0 bases, the J end by 1 base, with 14 bases between. The CDR3 loop spans 17 amino acids. DNA of the CDR3: TGTGCCACCAGCAGAGATCGGTTGGACAGCGGCACAGATACGCAGTATTTT. This sequence encodes CATSRDRLDSGTDTQYF. Combining the CDR3 with reference TRBV15 and TRBJ2-3 gives the whole variable domain DAMVIQNPRYQVTQFGKPVTLSCSQTLNHNVMYWYQQKSSQAPKLLFHYYDKDFNNEADTPDNFQSRRPNTSFCFLDIRSPGLGDTAMYLCATSRDRLDSGTDTQYFGPGTRLTVL.